This T cell receptor (beta chain) was identified in a study of T-cell reconstitution after alpha-beta-depleted transplantation in children. Study observations and caveats: Expanded graft clones, several hundred of them, were reportedly the source of alpha-beta T cells about two months after transplant. In some patients, recipient T cells and intrathymic progenitors surviving conditioning explained high day-60 diversity. It was newly produced T cells that mostly accounted for T-cell counts and diversity one year after transplant.

This clonotype was detected ten times or more. As yet, its antigen is unknown. The TCRbeta library incorporated unique molecular identifiers. One entry per CDR3 protein, called by TCRdb with MiXCR from the PCR reads. Of approximately 300,000 distinct CDR3 sequences listed, roughly 8.2% are singletons. Germline lookup yields CDR1 SEHNR and CDR2 FQNEAQ (reference sequence). J gave up 0 bases and V 5 bases, and 7 bases lay outside the gene matches. The CDR3 contains 16 residues. The TCR was taken from a female patient between 2 and 15 years old who had a stem cell transplant for Fanconi anemia, so the T cells may come from the graft donor. Sequences were derived from peripheral blood, sampled 360 days after TCRalphabeta/CD19-depleted stem cell transplant. The V call is TRBV7-9, the J call TRBJ2-3; 8 bases map to TRBD2. CDR3 nucleotides: TGTGCCAGCAGCCTGATAGCGGGGCCCAGCACAGATACGCAGTATTTT. Residues: CASSLIAGPSTDTQYF.